This T cell receptor (beta chain) was recorded in a study of human T cells and chemical hapten exposure. Study-level points and caveats: Controls formed significantly fewer large CDR3 similarity clusters than expanded TCRs did.

The time point here: pre-sensitization, week 0. The treatment denotes: therapeutic diphenylcyclopropenone sensitization with weekly scalp DPC. Total RNA was isolated from whole blood that had not been fractionated. TCRdb ran MiXCR on the RACE reads and lists one entry per CDR3 protein. The repertoire includes about 34,000 distinct CDR3 sequences, approximately 10% of them detected once, and 25% to 35% sits in the top ten. The V gene's germline CDR1 is SGHVS and CDR2 FNYEAQ. Trimming at V came to 5 bases and at J to 0 bases, leaving 4 bases not matched to a gene. This CDR3 spans 15 amino acids. There are many counts of this clonotype. The antigen remains unidentified.

This sequence was found in a man aged 45-65 years with alopecia areata. Some clones in this sample may be carry-over from other donors' samples. The input for sequencing was whole blood, taken in connection with sensitization to the hapten diphenylcyclopropenone (DPC). This chain joins TRBV7-6 and TRBJ2-3; 8 bases agree with TRBD2. The CDR3 protein is CASSQTSASTDTQYF. In DNA form, the CDR3 reads TGTGCCAGCAGCCAGACTAGCGCTAGCACAGATACGCAGTATTTT.